Described below is a single T cell receptor beta chain sequence and its context. The data originate from a study of blood T cell repertoires in COVID-19. The wider study: There were acute and convalescent COVID-19 samples, and they came from the United States, Italy and Spain. Sample material is recorded as cDNA or gDNA derived from T cells, B-cell-depleted T cells, or PBMCs.

Per the germline V gene, CDR1 is SNHLY and CDR2 is FYNNEI. This CDR3 comprises 14 residues. V dropped 5 bases and J dropped 4; count of bases not matched to a gene: 4. TCRdb's table, derived via immunoSEQ multiplex PCR, lists solely in-frame clones and lacks some. The repertoire includes over 200,000 clones, around four fifths of them detected once, and approximately 2.5% sits in the top ten. The receptor's source is a woman aged 70-85 years with active or convalescent COVID-19. The sequenced material came from peripheral blood. The rearrangement joins TRBV2 to TRBJ2-2, with TRBD1 matching over 7 bases. In DNA form, the CDR3 reads TGTGCCAGCAGTTCCCGGACAGGCACCGGGGAGCTGTTTTTT. Protein product: CASSSRTGTGELFF.